Following are 22 T cell receptor beta chains from one sample sequenced in a study of human T cells and chemical hapten exposure. TCRdb fed the RACE reads into MiXCR, producing one record per CDR3 protein. The sample consists of some 330,000 distinct CDR3 sequences, 4.5% to 7% of them appearing once. Time point here: pre-sensitization, week 0. Treatment here: therapeutic diphenylcyclopropenone sensitization with weekly scalp DPC. The sequencing here drew on whole blood, taken in connection with sensitization to the hapten diphenylcyclopropenone (DPC). The receptor set was obtained from a woman between 18 and 29 years old with alopecia areata. Some clones in this sample may be carry-over from other donors' samples.

CDR3 nucleotide sequence: TGTGCCAGCAGTTTGATTCCAGGCACTGAAGCTTTCTTT. Its translation: CASSLIPGTEAFF. V gene TRBV28 combines with J gene TRBJ1-1; D is unresolved. V was pared by 3 bases and J by 4 bases, with 9 bases between. This CDR3 has 13 residues. Germline values: CDR1 MDHEN, CDR2 SYDVKM.

With regard to this clonotype: This could be a read error, since a much larger clone is one nucleotide away. CDR3 nucleotide sequence: TGTACCCACCTGAGCAGGAACATTCAGTACTTC. Protein: CTHLSRNIQYF. This chain uses TRBV25-1 with TRBJ2-4; D gene unclear. The CDR3 is made up of 11 amino acids. CDR1 is MGHDK, CDR2 SYGVNS, per germline.

This clonotype has a handful of counts. The chain has TRBV5-1 and TRBJ1-6; D gene unclear. CDR3 length equals 15 residues. Germline loops: CDR1 SGHRS, CDR2 YFSETQ. The V gene lost 4 bases and the J gene lost 6 bases, with 14 bases spanning the gap. CDR3 residues: CASSLGGYLNSPLHF. The CDR3 nucleotides read TGCGCCAGCAGCCTGGGTGGATATCTTAATTCACCCCTCCACTTT.

This clonotype was seen repeatedly, ten times or more. This chain connects TRBV4-2 to TRBJ2-7, with D perhaps TRBD2 (6 bases). The germline V and J ends were trimmed by 0 bases and 7 bases, with 22 bases remaining between them. There are 17 residues in the CDR3. Per germline, CDR1 LGHNA and CDR2 YNFKEQ. The CDR3 coding sequence is TGTGCCAGCAGCCAAGATAGATTAGGGACTGATTCTACGGAGCAGTACTTC. Amino acid sequence: CASSQDRLGTDSTEQYF.

This clonotype was counted a few times. This rearrangement joins TRBV7-2 to TRBJ1-5; no definite D call. Germline V gene sequence: CDR1 SGHTA, CDR2 FQGNSA. The ends were cut back, 5 bases at V and 8 bases at J, with 13 bases in the middle. The CDR3 extends over 13 amino acids. The CDR3 DNA follows: TGTGCCAGCAGCCCCCGCCTTCACGAGCCCCAGCATTTT. It is translated as CASSPRLHEPQHF.

At least ten counts were recorded for this clonotype. The chain combines TRBV20-1 with TRBJ2-1; no clear D. V was pared by 2 bases and J by 12 bases, with 14 bases between. Germline loops: CDR1 DFQATT, CDR2 SNEGSKA (reference sequence). The CDR3 is 12 residues long. Here the CDR3 DNA reads TGCAGTGCTAGAACTTTTCCCGAAGGGCAGTTCTTC. Its protein product is CSARTFPEGQFF.

The chain couples TRBV9 to TRBJ1-4, with D maybe TRBD1 (5 bases). The CDR3 extends over 16 amino acids. V shed 4 bases and J shed 0 bases, with 13 bases lying between them. Germline CDR1 reads SGDLS; CDR2 reads YYNGEE. The CDR3 sequence is CASSPNPRATNEKLFF. The CDR3 bases are TGTGCCAGCAGCCCTAACCCCAGGGCAACTAATGAAAAACTGTTTTTT.

This clonotype was counted many times. V is TRBV5-6 and J is TRBJ1-2; 11 bases align to TRBD1. Trimming took 4 bases from V and 5 from J; bases not matched to a gene: 4. CDR1 and CDR2 (germline): SGHDT, YYEEEE. The CDR3 is made up of 14 amino acids. As DNA, the CDR3 is TGTGCCAGCAGCCGTGGACAGGGGGCTTATGGCTACACCTTC. It codes for CASSRGQGAYGYTF.

This clonotype was counted ten times or more. This chain uses TRBV12-3 or TRBV12-4 with TRBJ1-5; no reliable D call. CDR3 length: 14 amino acids. Between the trimmed V and J ends, which lost 5 bases and 0 bases, there was a span of 8 bases. The CDR3 sequence is CASSRRYSNQPQHF. The CDR3 DNA is TGTGCCAGCAGTCGAAGATATAGCAATCAGCCCCAGCATTTT.

In its sample, this clonotype was seen a few times. The gene calls are TRBV20-1 and TRBJ2-1; 14 bases match TRBD2. The CDR3 consists of 18 residues. Trimming at V came to 1 base and at J to 0 bases, leaving 5 bases not matched to a gene. The germline V gene encodes CDR1 DFQATT and CDR2 SNEGSKA (reference sequence). CDR3 sequence (DNA): TGCAGTGCTAGAGGACTAGCGGGGGGGATAAGCTCCTACAATGAGCAGTTCTTC. This codes for CSARGLAGGISSYNEQFF.

This clonotype was seen many times. J is TRBJ1-2 and V is TRBV12-3 or TRBV12-4, with D possibly matching TRBD1 (6 bases). Trimming took 7 bases from V and 7 from J, leaving 19 bases between them. This CDR3 has 14 residues. In DNA form, the CDR3 reads TGTGCCAGCAAGAGGCGCACGGGGGCGGGTGGCTACACCTTC. It is translated as CASKRRTGAGGYTF.

This chain links TRBV6-7 with TRBJ1-2; D ambiguous. TRBV6-7 is an open reading frame, and its role is uncertain. The V gene lost 5 bases and the J gene lost 5 bases, with 18 bases spanning the gap. This CDR3 contains 15 residues. Here the CDR3 DNA reads TGTGCCAGCAGTACTCACTACACCCGTTTGTATGGCTACACCTTC. It is translated as CASSTHYTRLYGYTF.

This clonotype was counted ten times or more. The V call is TRBV6-6, the J call TRBJ2-3, with D maybe TRBD1 (7 bases). The CDR3 contains 14 residues. V gave up 8 bases and J gave up 7 bases, with 19 bases separating them. Germline CDR1 is MNHNY and CDR2 is SVGAGI (reference sequence). CDR3 coding DNA: TGTGCCAGCCGCGGGACAGTGAAATTGAATACGCAGTATTTT. Translated: CASRGTVKLNTQYF.

In this sample, this clonotype turned up many times. The chain has TRBV20-1 and TRBJ1-4; TRBD1 might be the D (6 bases). CDR1 and CDR2 from the germline V gene are DFQATT and SNEGSKA (reference sequence). CDR3 length: 11 amino acids. Trimming left V 5 bases short and J 17 bases short, with 18 bases between. The CDR3 nucleotides are TGCAGTGCTCCGGAGGGGGACATCCCCTTTTTT. Translation: CSAPEGDIPFF.

This clonotype has a handful of counts. The chain combines TRBV29-1 with TRBJ2-5; 10 bases line up with TRBD1. Germline V lookup: CDR1 SQVTM, CDR2 ANQGSEA. This CDR3 region has 13 residues. CDR3 nucleotides: TGCAGTTCCGGGACAGGGGTTCAAGAGACCCAGTACTTC. Translating gives CSSGTGVQETQYF.

Ten or more counts support this clonotype. The chain uses TRBV4-3 and TRBJ2-2, with D possibly matching TRBD2 (6 bases). Per germline, CDR1 LGHNA and CDR2 YSLEER. CDR3 size: 18 residues. Trimming pared 0 bases from V and 0 bases from J, leaving 14 bases between. For the CDR3, the DNA is TGCGCCAGCAGCCAAGATCGGGGAGGCAGCCCGAACACCGGGGAGCTGTTTTTT. Translation: CASSQDRGGSPNTGELFF.

The chain carries TRBV14 and TRBJ1-1; D unresolved. Germline CDR1 and CDR2: SGHDN and FVKESK. The ends were cut back, 6 bases at V and 7 bases at J, with 12 bases in the middle. The CDR3 sequence is 12 residues long. The CDR3 loop reads CASSSSAVEAFF. CDR3 sequence (DNA): TGTGCCAGCAGTTCATCGGCGGTTGAAGCTTTCTTT.

This clonotype has at least ten counts. The DNA for the CDR3 is TGTGCCAGCAGCTCTCAGGGTTTGGTCGGGGAGCTGTTTTTT. As protein: CASSSQGLVGELFF. This chain joins TRBV9 and TRBJ2-2, with a weak D call TRBD1 (5 bases). The V end was cut by 4 bases, the J end by 7 bases, with 14 bases between. Germline loops: CDR1 SGDLS, CDR2 YYNGEE. There are 14 residues in the CDR3.

This clonotype occurred many times. The chain combines TRBV24-1 with TRBJ2-2; D unresolved. The CDR3 loop spans 13 amino acids. Between the trimmed V and J ends, which lost 4 bases and 0 bases, there was a span of 2 bases. CDR1 and CDR2 from the germline V gene are KGHDR and SFDVKD. The CDR3 loop reads CATSDPNTGELFF. The CDR3 nucleotides read TGTGCCACCAGTGACCCGAACACCGGGGAGCTGTTTTTT.

This clonotype has ten or more counts. The chain uses TRBV2 and TRBJ1-1; D is undetermined. The CDR3 covers 12 residues. Germline V gives CDR1 SNHLY, CDR2 FYNNEI. The V and J ends lost 10 bases and 1 base respectively, with 10 bases between them. The CDR3 bases are TGTGCCACCGAGTCCGGGAACACTGAAGCTTTCTTT. Amino acid sequence: CATESGNTEAFF. The full variable domain, its missing parts supplied by reference TRBV2 and TRBJ1-1, is EPEVTQTPSHQVTQMGQEVILRCVPISNHLYFYWYRQILGQKVEFLVSFYNNEISEKSEIFDDQFSVERPDGSNFTLKIRSTKLEDSAMYFCATESGNTEAFFGQGTRLTVV.

In this sample, this clonotype turned up many times. The V call is TRBV2, the J call TRBJ1-4; tentatively, D is TRBD1 (5 bases). The V gene lost 0 bases and the J gene lost 8 bases, with 13 bases spanning the gap. The CDR3 totals 15 residues. The germline V gene has CDR1 SNHLY and CDR2 FYNNEI. CDR3 coding DNA: TGTGCCAGCAGTGAAGCTAAGGGACTCGGCGAAAAACTGTTTTTT. Its translation: CASSEAKGLGEKLFF.

There are many counts of this clonotype. V is TRBV6-2 or TRBV6-3 and J is TRBJ1-5, with D tentatively TRBD1 (6 bases). Germline V CDR1 and CDR2: MNHEY, SVGEGT. With 5 bases removed from V and 9 bases from J, the gap between germline ends came to 17 bases. The CDR3 has 14 residues. The CDR3 is CASSTLQGSGPQHF. In nucleotides, the CDR3 is TGTGCCAGCAGTACATTACAGGGATCTGGGCCCCAGCATTTT.